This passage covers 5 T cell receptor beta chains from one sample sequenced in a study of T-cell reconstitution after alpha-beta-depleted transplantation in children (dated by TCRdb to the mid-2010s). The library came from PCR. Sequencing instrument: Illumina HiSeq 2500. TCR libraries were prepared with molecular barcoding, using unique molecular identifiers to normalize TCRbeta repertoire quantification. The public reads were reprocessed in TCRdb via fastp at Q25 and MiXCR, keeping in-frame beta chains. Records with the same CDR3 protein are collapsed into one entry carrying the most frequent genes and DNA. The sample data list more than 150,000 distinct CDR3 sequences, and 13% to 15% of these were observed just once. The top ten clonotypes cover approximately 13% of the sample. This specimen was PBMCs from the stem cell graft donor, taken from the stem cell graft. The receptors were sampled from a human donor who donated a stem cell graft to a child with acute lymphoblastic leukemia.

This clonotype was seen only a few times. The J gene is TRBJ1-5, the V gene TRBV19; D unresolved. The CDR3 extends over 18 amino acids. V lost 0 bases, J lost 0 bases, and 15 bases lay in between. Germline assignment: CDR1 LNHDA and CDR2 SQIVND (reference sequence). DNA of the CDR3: TGTGCCAGTAGTATAGAAGGACCGTGGGGAGATAGCAATCAGCCCCAGCATTTT. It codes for CASSIEGPWGDSNQPQHF. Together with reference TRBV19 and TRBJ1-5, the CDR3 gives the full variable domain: DGGITQSPKYLFRKEGQNVTLSCEQNLNHDAMYWYRQDPGQGLRLIYYSQIVNDFQKGDIAEGYSVSREKKESFPLTVTSAQKNPTAFYLCASSIEGPWGDSNQPQHFGDGTRLSIL.

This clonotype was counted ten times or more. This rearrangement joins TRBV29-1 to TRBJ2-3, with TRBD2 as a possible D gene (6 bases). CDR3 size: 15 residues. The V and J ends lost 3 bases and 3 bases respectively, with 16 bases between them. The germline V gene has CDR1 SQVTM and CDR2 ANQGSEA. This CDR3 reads CSVDLGTFATDTQYF. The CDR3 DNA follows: TGCAGCGTTGACTTGGGGACTTTTGCGACAGATACGCAGTATTTT.

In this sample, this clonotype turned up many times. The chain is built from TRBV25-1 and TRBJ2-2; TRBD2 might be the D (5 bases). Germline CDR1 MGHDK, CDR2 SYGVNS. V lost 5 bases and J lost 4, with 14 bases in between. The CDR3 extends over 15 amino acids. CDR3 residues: CASSPTSLATGELFF. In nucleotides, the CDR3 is TGTGCCAGCAGTCCAACTAGTCTTGCCACCGGGGAGCTGTTTTTT.

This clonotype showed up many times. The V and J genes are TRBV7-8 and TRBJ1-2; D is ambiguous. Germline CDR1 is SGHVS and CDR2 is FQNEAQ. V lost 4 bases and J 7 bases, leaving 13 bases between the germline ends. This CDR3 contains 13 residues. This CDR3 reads CASSSGRLVGYTF. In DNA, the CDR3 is TGTGCCAGCAGCTCCGGACGGCTCGTTGGCTACACCTTC.

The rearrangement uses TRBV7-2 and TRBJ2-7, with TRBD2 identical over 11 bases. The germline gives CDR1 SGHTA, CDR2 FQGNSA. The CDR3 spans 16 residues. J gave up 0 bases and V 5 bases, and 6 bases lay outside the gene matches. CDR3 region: CASSPWGLAVSYEQYF. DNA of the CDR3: TGTGCCAGCAGCCCCTGGGGACTAGCGGTCTCCTACGAGCAGTACTTC.